This TCR beta chain stems from a study of T cells of healthy individuals. TCRdb passed the 5' RACE reads through MiXCR, listing each CDR3 protein once. This table holds 65,000 to 90,000 distinct CDR3 sequences, 5% found once. Looked up from germline, CDR1 is MDHEN and CDR2 is SYDVKM. The CDR3 contains 12 residues. Deletions cut 11 bases from V and 2 bases from J, with 12 bases between. The TCR originated in a female donor in good health. The chain links TRBV28 to TRBJ1-1; D unresolved. CDR3: CAAKTVNTEAFF. CDR3 sequence (DNA): TGTGCCGCTAAGACGGTAAACACTGAAGCTTTCTTT. Full variable domain (remainder filled in from reference TRBV28 and TRBJ1-1): DVKVTQSSRYLVKRTGEKVFLECVQDMDHENMFWYRQDPGLGLRLIYFSYDVKMKEKGDIPEGYSVSREKKERFSLILESASTNQTSMYLCAAKTVNTEAFFGQGTRLTVV.